A single sample is the source of the 20 T cell receptor beta chains below, sequenced in a study of T cells in Graves' hyperthyroidism and ophthalmopathy. The source material, RNA transcripts, was used to amplify TCR beta CDR3 regions. HTBI primers were the set used in a first-round RT-PCR of the TCR CDR3. A single record per CDR3 protein comes from TCRdb applying MiXCR to the multiplex PCR reads. The profile shows about 590,000 distinct CDR3 sequences, less than 20% of them singletons. Sequencing was done on a sample of blood. Receptor source: a woman aged 25 to 39 with Graves' hyperthyroidism.

This clonotype was counted at least ten times. The gene calls are TRBV7-9 and TRBJ1-5; 9 nucleotides line up with TRBD1. Germline CDR1 reads SEHNR; CDR2 reads FQNEAQ (reference sequence). Trimming removed 1 base from V and 1 base from J; junction bases left unmatched: 2. The CDR3 totals 16 residues. CDR3 sequence reads: CASSLEGTGSNQPQHF. The CDR3 coding sequence is TGTGCCAGCAGCTTAGAAGGGACAGGGAGCAATCAGCCCCAGCATTTT.

The rearrangement joins TRBV11-2 to TRBJ2-7; 9 nucleotides line up with TRBD1. This CDR3 is 13 amino acids long. CDR1 SGHAT and CDR2 FQNNGV come from the germline V gene. The trim removed 4 bases at V and 6 bases at J, leaving 4 bases unmatched. The CDR3 is CASSSTGGFEQYF. The CDR3 nucleotides read TGTGCCAGCAGCTCAACAGGGGGCTTCGAGCAGTACTTC.

In its sample, this clonotype was seen a few times. The chain is built from TRBV19 and TRBJ2-7; unclear D gene. With 1 base removed from V and 3 bases from J, the gap between germline ends came to 10 bases. From germline, CDR1 is LNHDA and CDR2 SQIVND (reference sequence). There are 14 residues in the CDR3. The CDR3 sequence is CASSIVGDNYEQYF. In DNA form, the CDR3 reads TGTGCCAGTAGTATAGTCGGAGATAACTACGAGCAGTACTTC.

This clonotype was counted many times. This chain links TRBV20-1 with TRBJ2-3; TRBD2 matches 14 bases. The CDR3 runs 18 residues. After removal of 3 bases from V and 1 base from J, the junction contained 9 bases not matched to a gene. Germline V gene sequence: CDR1 DFQATT, CDR2 SNEGSKA (reference sequence). The CDR3 is CSASRGTSGRVGTDTQYF. CDR3 coding DNA: TGCAGTGCTAGCAGGGGGACTAGCGGGAGAGTAGGCACAGATACGCAGTATTTT.

This clonotype was observed a few times. This chain uses TRBV5-6 with TRBJ2-2, with D unclear. This CDR3 spans 12 amino acids. V lost 3 bases and J lost 7, with 7 bases in between. Germline V gene lookup returns CDR1 SGHDT and CDR2 YYEEEE. The CDR3 sequence: CASSSLIGELFF. The CDR3 nucleotides read TGTGCCAGCAGCTCTTTAATCGGGGAGCTGTTTTTT.

This clonotype was found a few times. The chain employs TRBV19 and TRBJ2-1, with no clear D. The CDR3 has 13 residues. Trimming pared 6 bases from V and 9 bases from J, leaving 15 bases between. Per germline, CDR1 LNHDA and CDR2 SQIVND (reference sequence). CDR3 bases: TGTGCCAGTAGGGGCTTAGGCCATGCTGAGCAGTTCTTC. Translated, it gives CASRGLGHAEQFF. Variable domain in full (rest from reference TRBV19 and TRBJ2-1): DGGITQSPKYLFRKEGQNVTLSCEQNLNHDAMYWYRQDPGQGLRLIYYSQIVNDFQKGDIAEGYSVSREKKESFPLTVTSAQKNPTAFYLCASRGLGHAEQFFGPGTRLTVL.

The chain couples TRBV19 to TRBJ2-1; D unresolved. Germline V gene lookup returns CDR1 LNHDA and CDR2 SQIVND (reference sequence). CDR3 size: 11 residues. The V gene lost 10 bases and the J gene lost 4 bases, with 8 bases spanning the gap. In nucleotides, the CDR3 is TGTGCCACCGCATCTTACAATGAGCAGTTCTTC. It yields the protein CATASYNEQFF.

This clonotype was seen ten or more times. The CDR3 here is CASSPQGGNQPQHF. CDR3 bases: TGTGCCAGCTCACCACAGGGAGGCAATCAGCCCCAGCATTTT. This sequence joins TRBV18 and TRBJ1-5, with D unclear. Germline assignment: CDR1 KGHSH and CDR2 LQKENI. V lost 1 base to trimming and J lost 2 bases, with 6 bases between them. The length of the CDR3 is 14 residues.

This clonotype was observed a few times. The genes are TRBV11-2 and TRBJ2-5, with 11 bases that match TRBD1. This CDR3 region has 17 residues. J lost 5 bases, V lost 5 bases, and 13 bases had no gene match. Germline V CDR1 and CDR2: SGHAT, FQNNGV. The CDR3 spells CASSPRGGQGAQETQYF. CDR3 DNA sequence: TGTGCCAGCAGCCCAAGGGGCGGACAGGGGGCTCAGGAGACCCAGTACTTC.

This clonotype was observed at least ten times. This chain uses TRBV10-3 with TRBJ2-7; D possibly matches TRBD1 or TRBD2 (5 bases each). The CDR3 runs to 13 residues. V was pared by 6 bases and J by 0 bases, with 9 bases between. Per the germline V gene, CDR1 is ENHRY and CDR2 is SYGVKD. The CDR3 reads CAISGTGSYEQYF. The CDR3 DNA reads TGTGCCATCAGCGGGACGGGCTCCTACGAGCAGTACTTC.

V gene TRBV7-3 combines with J gene TRBJ2-2; D not resolved. The CDR3 length is 13 residues. Trimming left V 2 bases short and J 7 bases short, with 8 bases between. Germline values: CDR1 SGHTA, CDR2 FQGTGA. CDR3 protein: CASSLGVDGELFF. The CDR3, as DNA: TGTGCCAGCAGCTTAGGGGTGGACGGGGAGCTGTTTTTT.

V gene TRBV11-2 combines with J gene TRBJ2-1; 12 positions agree with TRBD2. The V gene end was trimmed by 3 bases and the J gene end by 5 bases; junction bases not matched to a gene: 2. Germline V gives CDR1 SGHAT, CDR2 FQNNGV. There are 15 residues in the CDR3. The DNA for the CDR3 is TGTGCCAGCAGCTTGTGGACTAGCGGGAACAATGAGCAGTTCTTC. This gives the protein CASSLWTSGNNEQFF.

This clonotype was detected ten times or more. V gene TRBV2 combines with J gene TRBJ2-3, with D possibly being TRBD1 (6 bases). The CDR3 extends over 17 amino acids. CDR1 SNHLY and CDR2 FYNNEI come from the germline V gene. The V end lost 4 bases, the J end lost 0 bases, and 17 bases lay between the germline ends. In DNA, the CDR3 is TGTGCCAGCAGTGCTAGTAGAGGGGGTACTAGCACAGATACGCAGTATTTT. Protein sequence: CASSASRGGTSTDTQYF.

This clonotype has a handful of counts. The V and J genes are TRBV14 and TRBJ2-1, with a weak D call TRBD2 (5 bases). V lost 0 bases and J lost 8, with 17 bases in between. This CDR3 comprises 16 residues. Per the germline V gene, CDR1 is SGHDN and CDR2 is FVKESK. CDR3 amino acids: CASSQEGVLGGDEQFF. For the CDR3, the DNA is TGTGCCAGCAGCCAAGAGGGAGTATTAGGAGGCGATGAGCAGTTCTTC.

This clonotype was recorded many times. V gene TRBV6-1 combines with J gene TRBJ2-7, with TRBD1 as a possible D gene (6 bases). Germline CDR1 reads MNHNS; CDR2 reads SASEGT. The CDR3 has 15 amino acids. Trimming pared 7 bases from V and 3 bases from J, leaving 19 bases between. The CDR3 nucleotides read TGTGCCAGCACAAGCCCCGGGACACCCGGCTACGAGCAGTACTTC. Its translation is CASTSPGTPGYEQYF.

The V gene is TRBV30, the J gene TRBJ1-4, with 11 bases identical to TRBD1. The CDR3 loop spans 15 amino acids. Germline values: CDR1 GTSNPN, CDR2 SVGIG (reference sequence). Trimming removed 6 bases from V and 6 bases from J; junction bases left unmatched: 9. CDR3 loop: CACRTGGALDEKLFF. In DNA form, the CDR3 reads TGTGCCTGTCGGACAGGGGGCGCGTTGGATGAAAAACTGTTTTTT.

As regards this clonotype: A clone one base away is much larger, so this may be a read error. The V call is TRBV20-1, the J call TRBJ2-2; 8 bases are shared with TRBD2. There are 15 residues in the CDR3. J lost 6 bases, V lost 7 bases, and 13 bases had no gene match. Germline CDR1 is DFQATT and CDR2 is SNEGSKA (reference sequence). The DNA for the CDR3 is TGCAGTGAGGGGGGAGCGGGAGTGACGCCCGGGGAGCTGTTTTTT. Its protein is CSEGGAGVTPGELFF.

This clonotype was found many times. V is TRBV7-2 and J is TRBJ2-3; 7 bases agree with TRBD2. V shed 1 base, J shed 3 bases, and the junction held 7 bases outside the gene matches. This CDR3 is built from 16 residues. Germline-derived CDR1 and CDR2 are SGHTA and FQGNSA. CDR3 region: CASSLGVTAGTDTQYF. The CDR3 nucleotides are TGTGCCAGCAGCTTAGGCGTGACAGCGGGGACAGATACGCAGTATTTT.

This clonotype was detected only a few times. The CDR3 is CASSYLGQFLNTGELFF. The DNA for the CDR3 is TGTGCCAGCAGTTACCTCGGACAGTTCCTCAACACCGGGGAGCTGTTTTTT. The genes are TRBV6-5 and TRBJ2-2; a possible D gene is TRBD1 (6 bases). Germline V gives CDR1 MNHEY, CDR2 SVGAGI. Between the trimmed V and J ends, which lost 2 bases and 2 bases, there was a span of 15 bases. This CDR3 comprises 17 residues.

This clonotype has only one observation. The J gene is TRBJ2-1, the V gene TRBV10-2; D remains ambiguous. CDR1 WSHSY and CDR2 SAAADI come from the germline V gene. The V and J ends lost 4 bases and 6 bases respectively, with 7 bases between them. This CDR3 has 12 amino acids. The CDR3 region has the DNA TGCGCCAGCAGTGTTGAGCGCAATGAGCAGTTCTTC. It translates to CASSVERNEQFF.